This T cell receptor (beta chain) was recovered during a study of CD8 T cells in ankylosing spondylitis. This clonotype was recorded a few times. As yet, its antigen is unknown. Study results and caveats: As reported, disease-linked clones showed significant enrichment in matched ankylosing spondylitis synovial fluid. Relatively scarce in peripheral blood, disease-linked clones were CD8+. In the blood and synovial fluid of reactive arthritis, some motif variants had been previously reported. Seemingly distinctive of ankylosing spondylitis blood was a TCR beta motif formed by eight highly homologous variants.

CDR1 is MNHEY and CDR2 is SVGEGT in the germline V gene. With 4 bases clipped from V and 5 bases from J, the junction kept 5 bases outside the gene matches. This CDR3 region has 14 residues. A single record per CDR3 protein comes from TCRdb applying MiXCR to the 5' RACE reads. The sample consists of some 840,000 distinct CDR3 sequences, approximately 10% of them appearing once. The clonotype comes from a male donor with ankylosing spondylitis. The chain uses TRBV6-2 or TRBV6-3 and TRBJ1-5; TRBD1 agrees at 7 bases. Sequencing was performed on blood, either unsorted or a sorted T cell fraction (not recorded which). The CDR3 nucleotides are TGTGCCAGCAGTTCGACAGGGCCAGATCAGCCCCAGCATTTT. Translating gives CASSSTGPDQPQHF.